This section outlines one TCR beta chain sequence together with its context. The data belong to a study of blood T cell repertoires in COVID-19. In the authors' methods: Reference gene primer amplification gave nucleated cell count estimates. TCRdb keeps only in-frame clones here, not all; method: immunoSEQ multiplex PCR. That table supplies the V and J calls and clone size; D and trimming were determined from the DNA. Found here are around 41,000 clones, around 83% of them singletons; the top ten hold roughly 15%. Germline-derived CDR1 and CDR2 are DFQATT and SNEGSKA (reference sequence). V lost 8 bases and J lost 4, with 11 bases in between. This CDR3 has 11 residues.

The sample taken for sequencing was peripheral blood. V usage is TRBV20-1 and J usage is TRBJ1-2; D not certain. This receptor was taken from a human donor in a cohort sampled during active COVID-19. In nucleotides, the CDR3 is TGCAGTTTAGGCTCAGGCTATGGCTACACCTTC. Amino acid sequence: CSLGSGYGYTF.